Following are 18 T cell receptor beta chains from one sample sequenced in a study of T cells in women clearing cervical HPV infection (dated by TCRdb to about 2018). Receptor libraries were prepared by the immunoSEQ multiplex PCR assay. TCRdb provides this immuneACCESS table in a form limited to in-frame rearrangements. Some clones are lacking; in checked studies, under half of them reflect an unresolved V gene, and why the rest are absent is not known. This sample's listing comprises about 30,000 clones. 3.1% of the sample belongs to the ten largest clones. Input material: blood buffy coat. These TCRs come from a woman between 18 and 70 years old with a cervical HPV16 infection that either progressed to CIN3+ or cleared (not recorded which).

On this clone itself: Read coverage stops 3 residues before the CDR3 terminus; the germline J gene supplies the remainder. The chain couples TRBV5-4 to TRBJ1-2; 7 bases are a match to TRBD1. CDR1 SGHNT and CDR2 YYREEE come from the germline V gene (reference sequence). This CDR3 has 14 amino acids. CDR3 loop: CASSGTSGTDTYTF. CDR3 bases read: TGTGCCAGCAGCGGGACTAGCGGGACAGATACC. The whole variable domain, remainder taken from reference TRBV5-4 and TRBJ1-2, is ETGVTQSPTHLIKTRGQQVTLRCSSQSGHNTVSWYQQALGQGPQFIFQYYREEENGRGNFPPRFSGLQFPNYSSELNVNALELDDSALYLCASSGTSGTDTYTFGSGTRLTVV.

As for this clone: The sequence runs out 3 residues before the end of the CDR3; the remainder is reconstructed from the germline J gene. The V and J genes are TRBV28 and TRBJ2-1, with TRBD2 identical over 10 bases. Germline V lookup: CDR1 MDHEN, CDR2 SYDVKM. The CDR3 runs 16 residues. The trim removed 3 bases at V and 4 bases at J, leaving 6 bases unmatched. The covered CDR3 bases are TGTGCCAGCAGTTTGGCCAGCGGGGGGGTTTACAATGAG. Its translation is CASSLASGGVYNE. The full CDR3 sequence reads CASSLASGGVYNEQFF.

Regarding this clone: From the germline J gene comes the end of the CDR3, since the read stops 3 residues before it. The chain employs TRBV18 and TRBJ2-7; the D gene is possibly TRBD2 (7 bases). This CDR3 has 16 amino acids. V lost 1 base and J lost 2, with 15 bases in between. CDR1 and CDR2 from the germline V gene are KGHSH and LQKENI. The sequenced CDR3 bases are TGTGCCAGCTCACCACGGGGGCGGGGGAGAACCTACGAG. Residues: CASSPRGRGRTYE. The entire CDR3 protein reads CASSPRGRGRTYEQYF.

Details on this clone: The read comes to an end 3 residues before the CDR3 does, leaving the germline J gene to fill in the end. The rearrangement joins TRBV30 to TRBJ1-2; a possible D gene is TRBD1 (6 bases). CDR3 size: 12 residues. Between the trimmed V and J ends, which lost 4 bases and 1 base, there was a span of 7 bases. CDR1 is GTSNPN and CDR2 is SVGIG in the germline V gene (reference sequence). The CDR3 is CAWTGVNYGYTF. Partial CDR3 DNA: TGTGCCTGGACAGGGGTTAACTATGGC. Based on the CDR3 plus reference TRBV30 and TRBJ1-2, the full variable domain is SQTIHQWPATLVQPVGSPLSLECTVEGTSNPNLYWYRQAAGRGLQLLFYSVGIGQISSEVPQNLSASRPQDRQFILSSKKLLLSDSGFYLCAWTGVNYGYTFGSGTRLTVV.

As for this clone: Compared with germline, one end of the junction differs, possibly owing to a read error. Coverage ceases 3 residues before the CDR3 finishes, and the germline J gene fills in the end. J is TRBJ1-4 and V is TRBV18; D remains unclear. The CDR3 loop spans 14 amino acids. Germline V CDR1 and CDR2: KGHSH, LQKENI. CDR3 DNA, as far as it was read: TGTGCCGGCTCACCGGCAGGCGATAATGAAAAA. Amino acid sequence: CAGSPAGDNEK. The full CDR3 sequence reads CAGSPAGDNEKLFF.

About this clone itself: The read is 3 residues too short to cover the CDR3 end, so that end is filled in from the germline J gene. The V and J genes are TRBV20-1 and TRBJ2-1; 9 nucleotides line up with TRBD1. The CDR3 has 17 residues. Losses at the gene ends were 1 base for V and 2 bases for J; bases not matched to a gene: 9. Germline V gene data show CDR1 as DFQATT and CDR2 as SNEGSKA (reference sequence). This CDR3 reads CSARVAAGTGPYNEQFF. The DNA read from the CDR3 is TGCAGTGCTAGAGTGGCCGCCGGGACAGGGCCCTACAATGAG.

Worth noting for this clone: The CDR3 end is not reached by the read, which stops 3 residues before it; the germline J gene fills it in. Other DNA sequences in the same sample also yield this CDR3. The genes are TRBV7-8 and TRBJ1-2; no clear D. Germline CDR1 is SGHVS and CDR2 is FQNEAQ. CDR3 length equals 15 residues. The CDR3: CASSLGQQTTRGYTF. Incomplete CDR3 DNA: TGTGCCAGCAGCTTAGGGCAACAGACGACGCGTGGG. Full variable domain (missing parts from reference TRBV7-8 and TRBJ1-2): GAGVSQSPRYKVAKRGQDVALRCDPISGHVSLFWYQQALGQGPEFLTYFQNEAQLDKSGLPSDRFFAERPEGSVSTLKIQRTQQEDSAVYLCASSLGQQTTRGYTFGSGTRLTVV.

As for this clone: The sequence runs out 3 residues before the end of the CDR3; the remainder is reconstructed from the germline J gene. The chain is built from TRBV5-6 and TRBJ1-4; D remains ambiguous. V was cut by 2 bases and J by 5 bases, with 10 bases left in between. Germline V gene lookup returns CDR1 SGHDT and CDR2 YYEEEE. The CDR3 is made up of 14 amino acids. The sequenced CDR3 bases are TGTGCCAGCAGCTTAAGAGGGTTGAATGAAAAA. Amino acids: CASSLRGLNEK. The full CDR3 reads CASSLRGLNEKLFF.

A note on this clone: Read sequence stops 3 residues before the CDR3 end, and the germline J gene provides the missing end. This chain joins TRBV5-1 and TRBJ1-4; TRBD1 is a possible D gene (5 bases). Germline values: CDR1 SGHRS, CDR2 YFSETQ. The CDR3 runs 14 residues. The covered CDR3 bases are TGCGCCAGCAGCGCGAGCTCTGGGGCCAACGTA. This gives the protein CASSASSGANV. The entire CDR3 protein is CASSASSGANVLFF.

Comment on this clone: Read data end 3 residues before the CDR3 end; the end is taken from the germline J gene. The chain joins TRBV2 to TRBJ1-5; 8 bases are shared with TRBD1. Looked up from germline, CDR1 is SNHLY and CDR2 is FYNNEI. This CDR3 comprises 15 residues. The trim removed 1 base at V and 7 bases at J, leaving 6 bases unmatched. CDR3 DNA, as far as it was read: TGTGCCAGCAGTGAAGACAGGGGGTGGGTGCAGCCC. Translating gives CASSEDRGWVQP. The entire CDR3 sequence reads CASSEDRGWVQPQHF.

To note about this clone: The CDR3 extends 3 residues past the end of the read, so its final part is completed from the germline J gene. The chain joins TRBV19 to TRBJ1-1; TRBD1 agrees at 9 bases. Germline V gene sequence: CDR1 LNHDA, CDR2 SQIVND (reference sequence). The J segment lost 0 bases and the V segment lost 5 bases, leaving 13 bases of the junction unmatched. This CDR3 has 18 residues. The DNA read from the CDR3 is TGTGCCAGTAGTTTTGGGCGGGGACAGGGTATAATGAACACTGAA. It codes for CASSFGRGQGIMNTE. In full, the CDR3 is CASSFGRGQGIMNTEAFF.

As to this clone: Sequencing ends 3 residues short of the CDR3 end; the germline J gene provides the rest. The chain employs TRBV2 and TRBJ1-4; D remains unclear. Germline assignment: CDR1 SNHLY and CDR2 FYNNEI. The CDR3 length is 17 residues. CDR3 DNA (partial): TGTGCCAGCAGGGAGGGCTGGCAGCAAGGTGGTCATTCACCA. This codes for CASREGWQQGGHSP. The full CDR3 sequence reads CASREGWQQGGHSPLFF.

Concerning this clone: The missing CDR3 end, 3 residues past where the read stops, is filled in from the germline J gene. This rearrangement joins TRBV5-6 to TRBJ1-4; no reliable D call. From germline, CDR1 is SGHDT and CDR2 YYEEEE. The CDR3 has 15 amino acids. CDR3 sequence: CASSPGVTVVSPLFF. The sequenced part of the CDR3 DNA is TGTGCCAGCAGCCCCGGGGTGACGGTAGTTTCACCA.

CDR3 in amino acids: CASSPLGGENGYTF. The DNA read from the CDR3 is TGTGCCAGCAGTCCCCTCGGGGGGGAGAATGGC. J is TRBJ1-2 and V is TRBV6-7; possibly TRBD1 for D (5 bases). The CDR3 end falls 3 residues outside the read, so it is completed with the germline J gene. TRBV6-7 is reported as an ORF; its role is uncertain. Trimming shortened V by 5 bases and J by 6 bases, and 16 bases separated the two germline ends. The CDR3 runs 14 residues.

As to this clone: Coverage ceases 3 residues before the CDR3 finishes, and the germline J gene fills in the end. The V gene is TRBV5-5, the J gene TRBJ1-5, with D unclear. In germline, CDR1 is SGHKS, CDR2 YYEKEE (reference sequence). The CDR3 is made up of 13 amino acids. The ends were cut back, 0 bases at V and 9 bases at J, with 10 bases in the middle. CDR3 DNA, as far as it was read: TGTGCCAGCAGCTTGGTAGACATTCTGCCC. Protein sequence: CASSLVDILP. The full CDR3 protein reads CASSLVDILPQHF.

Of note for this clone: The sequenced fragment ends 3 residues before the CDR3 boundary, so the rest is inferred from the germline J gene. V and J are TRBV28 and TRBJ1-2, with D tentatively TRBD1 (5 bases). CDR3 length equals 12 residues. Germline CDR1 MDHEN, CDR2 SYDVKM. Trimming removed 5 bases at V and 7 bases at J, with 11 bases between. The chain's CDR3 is CASSRGTFGYTF. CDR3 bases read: TGTGCCAGCAGTCGGGGGACCTTTGGC.

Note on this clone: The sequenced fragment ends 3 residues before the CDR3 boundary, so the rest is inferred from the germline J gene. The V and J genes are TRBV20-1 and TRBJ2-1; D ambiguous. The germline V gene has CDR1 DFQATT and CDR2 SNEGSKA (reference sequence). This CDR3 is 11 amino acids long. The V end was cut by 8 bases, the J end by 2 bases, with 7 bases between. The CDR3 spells CSSAAYNEQFF. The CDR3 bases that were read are TGCAGTTCGGCGGCCTACAATGAG.

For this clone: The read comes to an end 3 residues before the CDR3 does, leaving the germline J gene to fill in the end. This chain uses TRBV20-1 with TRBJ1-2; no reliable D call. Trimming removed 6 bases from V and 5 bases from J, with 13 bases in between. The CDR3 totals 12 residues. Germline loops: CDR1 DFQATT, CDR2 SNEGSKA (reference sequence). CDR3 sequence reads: CSARRTEYGYTF. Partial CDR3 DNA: TGCAGTGCCAGGAGGACTGAATATGGC.